The 10 T cell receptor beta chains listed next were all sequenced from one sample in a study of blood T cell repertoires in COVID-19. TCRdb's copy holds only in-frame clones and misses some; the assay was immunoSEQ multiplex PCR. The sample shows 650,000 to 800,000 clones, around 89% of them seen only once. The sequencing sample was made of peripheral blood. These receptors all stem from a woman younger than 30 with acute or convalescent COVID-19.

The chain uses TRBV3-1 (or the pseudogene TRBV3-2) and TRBJ1-4; D ambiguous. Between the trimmed V and J ends, which lost 1 base and 8 bases, there was a span of 26 bases. Germline CDR1 is LGHDT and CDR2 is YNNKEL (reference sequence). The CDR3 extends over 19 amino acids. Written as DNA, the CDR3 is TGTGCCAGCAGCCAAGTTGGTTTTGGGCCGGCGGGTGGGCAAGAAAAACTGTTTTTT. It is translated as CASSQVGFGPAGGQEKLFF.

This clone appeared once. The chain combines TRBV9 with TRBJ1-1; 7 bases are shared with TRBD1. The germline CDR1 and CDR2 sequences are SGDLS and YYNGEE. After removal of 5 bases from V and 1 base from J, the junction contained 11 bases not matched to a gene. The CDR3 totals 16 residues. This chain's CDR3 is CASSESGTEANTEAFF. The CDR3 DNA reads as TGTGCCAGCAGTGAATCCGGGACAGAAGCGAACACTGAAGCTTTCTTT.

V gene TRBV7-6 combines with J gene TRBJ1-1; TRBD1 might be the D (5 bases). The CDR3 sequence is 17 residues long. Per germline, CDR1 SGHVS and CDR2 FNYEAQ. V gave up 1 base and J gave up 3 bases, with 18 bases separating them. CDR3 sequence (DNA): TGTGCCAGCAGCTTAGATAGGTCGGGGACTGGGGACACTGAAGCTTTCTTT. It yields the protein CASSLDRSGTGDTEAFF.

For the CDR3, the DNA is TGTGCCAGCGGACGGACAGAAGCTTTCTTT. Translated, it gives CASGRTEAFF. The rearrangement links TRBV12-3 or TRBV12-4 to TRBJ1-1; D possibly corresponds to TRBD1 (5 bases). Deletions cut 8 bases from V and 8 bases from J, with 9 bases between. The CDR3 has 10 residues.

V and J are TRBV7-8 and TRBJ1-5, with no clear D. Trimming left V 0 bases short and J 5 bases short, with 5 bases between. This CDR3 region has 13 residues. Germline values: CDR1 SGHVS, CDR2 FQNEAQ. The CDR3 DNA sequence: TGTGCCAGCAGCTTAGCGCGTGATCAGCCCCAGCATTTT. This gives the protein CASSLARDQPQHF.

The V call is TRBV19, the J call TRBJ1-4; a possible D gene is TRBD1 (5 bases). Germline V CDR1 and CDR2: LNHDA, SQIVND (reference sequence). The CDR3 runs 13 residues. The V end was cut by 4 bases, the J end by 5 bases, with 8 bases between. The CDR3 sequence is CASSTRGNEKLFF. Here the CDR3 DNA reads TGTGCCAGTAGTACCCGGGGGAATGAAAAACTGTTTTTT.

This sequence joins TRBV9 and TRBJ1-5; D gene ambiguous. Trimming stripped 0 bases from V and 6 bases from J, with 16 bases between. The CDR3 loop spans 16 amino acids. Germline CDR1 reads SGDLS; CDR2 reads YYNGEE. The CDR3 nucleotides are TGTGCCAGCAGCGTAGGAGATTTCCTTACCGGTCAGCCCCAGCATTTT. This encodes CASSVGDFLTGQPQHF.

The chain joins TRBV4-1 to TRBJ1-2; 10 bases match TRBD1. The germline gives CDR1 MGHRA, CDR2 YSYEKL. This CDR3 spans 16 amino acids. The ends lost 0 bases at V and 8 bases at J; junction bases unmatched: 9. CDR3 coding DNA: TGCGCCAGCAGCCAAGACCCGACAGGGGGCGGCAGGGGCTACACCTTC. Its translation: CASSQDPTGGGRGYTF.

The chain has TRBV18 and TRBJ1-2; 7 bases are shared with TRBD1. J lost 6 bases, V lost 6 bases, and 10 bases had no gene match. The CDR3 has 14 amino acids. Germline CDR1 and CDR2: KGHSH and LQKENI. CDR3 DNA: TGTGCCAGCTCGCCCCGACAGGGACCAGATGGCTACACCTTC. Its translation is CASSPRQGPDGYTF. Variable domain in full (rest from reference TRBV18 and TRBJ1-2): NAGVMQNPRHLVRRRGQEARLRCSPMKGHSHVYWYRQLPEEGLKFMVYLQKENIIDESGMPKERFSAEFPKEGPSILRIQQVVRGDSAAYFCASSPRQGPDGYTFGSGTRLTVV.

The chain carries TRBV5-8 and TRBJ2-7, with D maybe TRBD1 (6 bases). The CDR3 sequence is 12 residues long. Germline V gives CDR1 SGHTS, CDR2 YDEGEE. V shed 1 base and J shed 6 bases, with 8 bases lying between them. The DNA for the CDR3 is TGTGCCAGCAGCTTGACAGGGATCGAGCAGTACTTC. Its translation is CASSLTGIEQYF. Looking up the rest from reference TRBV5-8 and TRBJ2-7 gives the full variable domain: EAGVTQSPTHLIKTRGQQATLRCSPISGHTSVYWYQQALGLGLQFLLWYDEGEERNRGNFPPRFSGRQFPNYSSELNVNALELEDSALYLCASSLTGIEQYFGPGTRLTVT.